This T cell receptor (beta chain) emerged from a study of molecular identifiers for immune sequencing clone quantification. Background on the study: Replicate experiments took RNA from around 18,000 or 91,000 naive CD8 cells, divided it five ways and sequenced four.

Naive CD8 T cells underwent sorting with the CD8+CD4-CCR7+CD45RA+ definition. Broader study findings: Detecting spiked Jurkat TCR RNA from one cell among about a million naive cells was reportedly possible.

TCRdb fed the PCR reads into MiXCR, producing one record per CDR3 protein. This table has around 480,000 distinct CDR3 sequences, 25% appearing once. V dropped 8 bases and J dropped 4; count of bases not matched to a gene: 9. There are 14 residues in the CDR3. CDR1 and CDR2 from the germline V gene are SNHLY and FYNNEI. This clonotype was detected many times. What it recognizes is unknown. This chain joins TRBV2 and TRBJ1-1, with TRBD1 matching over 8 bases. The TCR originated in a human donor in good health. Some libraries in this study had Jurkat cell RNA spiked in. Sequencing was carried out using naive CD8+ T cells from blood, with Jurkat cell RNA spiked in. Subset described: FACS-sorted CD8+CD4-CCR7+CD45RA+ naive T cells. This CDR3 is CASYLDRGFTEAFF. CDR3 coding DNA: TGTGCCAGCTACTTAGACAGGGGCTTCACTGAAGCTTTCTTT.